Listed here are 24 T cell receptor beta chains from one sample, sequenced in a study of OX40 agonist ivuxolimab in advanced cancers. The protocol was immunoSEQ multiplex PCR, while the TCRdb copy is restricted to in-frame clones and leaves out a portion. The sample lists some 10,000 clones; about 86% were seen once. The material sequenced was CD4+ or CD8+ T cells sorted from blood, taken in a trial of the OX40 agonist ivuxolimab. The receptors were gathered from an adult with an advanced solid tumor such as melanoma, head and neck, liver or kidney cancer.

This clone was counted once. The CDR3 protein is CASSQDQGQGEFSVYAGELFF. Here the CDR3 DNA reads TGTGCCAGCAGCCAAGATCAAGGACAGGGGGAATTTTCGGTGTATGCCGGGGAGCTGTTTTTT. The chain combines TRBV4-2 with TRBJ2-2, with 10 bases lining up with TRBD1. Germline V lookup: CDR1 LGHNA, CDR2 YNFKEQ. V lost 0 bases and J lost 6; bases outside the gene matches: 19. The CDR3 is 21 residues long.

The rearrangement links TRBV6-5 to TRBJ1-4, with a possible D match to TRBD1 (6 bases). The CDR3 runs to 13 residues. Trimming took off 7 bases at V and 12 bases at J, with 18 bases between the two ends. Germline assignment: CDR1 MNHEY and CDR2 SVGAGI. CDR3 sequence reads: CASTNNIGGELFF. The CDR3 nucleotides are TGTGCCAGCACCAATAATATAGGGGGGGAACTGTTTTTT.

This clone was seen only a few times. The chain couples TRBV5-6 to TRBJ1-3, with 7 bases aligning to TRBD1. This CDR3 spans 15 amino acids. Losses at the gene ends were 0 bases for V and 4 bases for J; bases not matched to a gene: 4. CDR1 and CDR2 from the germline V gene are SGHDT and YYEEEE. Written as DNA, the CDR3 is TGTGCCAGCAGCTTGGAGGGGGCTTCGGGAAACACCATATATTTT. Amino acids: CASSLEGASGNTIYF.

This rearrangement joins TRBV7-6 to TRBJ1-3; tentative D call: TRBD1 (5 bases). Germline CDR1 is SGHVS and CDR2 is FNYEAQ. V lost 1 base, J lost 0 bases, and 10 bases lay in between. The CDR3 length is 16 residues. In DNA, the CDR3 is TGTGCCAGCAGCTTAGAACAGGCCTACTCTGGAAACACCATATATTTT. Translating it yields CASSLEQAYSGNTIYF.

This rearrangement joins TRBV27 to TRBJ2-3; the D is unclear. The CDR3 is 13 residues long. V was pared by 3 bases and J by 4 bases, with 8 bases between. Germline lookup yields CDR1 MNHEY and CDR2 SMNVEV (reference sequence). Here the CDR3 reads CASSLAWADTQYF. For the CDR3, the DNA is TGTGCCAGCAGTTTGGCTTGGGCAGATACGCAGTATTTT.

The rearrangement links TRBV7-2 to TRBJ2-2; D is ambiguous. The germline gives CDR1 SGHTA, CDR2 FQGNSA. The V gene lost 0 bases and the J gene lost 0 bases, with 8 bases spanning the gap. The CDR3 sequence is 16 residues long. Written as DNA, the CDR3 is TGTGCCAGCAGCTTAGCGGCAAGATCGAACACCGGGGAGCTGTTTTTT. It codes for CASSLAARSNTGELFF.

This chain joins TRBV19 and TRBJ1-5; 7 bases align to TRBD1. CDR1 is LNHDA and CDR2 is SQIVND in the germline V gene (reference sequence). Trimming at V came to 9 bases and at J to 0 bases, leaving 8 bases not matched to a gene. This CDR3 spans 15 amino acids. The CDR3 reads CARTGTDYSNQPQHF. The CDR3 nucleotides are TGTGCCAGAACCGGGACAGATTATAGCAATCAGCCCCAGCATTTT.

V is TRBV11-1 and J is TRBJ2-7; D gene uncertain. This CDR3 is built from 13 residues. Germline V gives CDR1 SGHAT, CDR2 FQDESV (reference sequence). V gave up 4 bases and J gave up 2 bases, with 9 bases separating them. The CDR3 DNA follows: TGTGCCAGCAGCTACGGACCAACCTACGAGCAGTACTTC. Protein sequence: CASSYGPTYEQYF.

The chain has TRBV27 and TRBJ2-3, with D perhaps matching TRBD1 (6 bases). V was trimmed by 5 bases and J by 4 bases, leaving 16 bases between them. Germline V gene data show CDR1 as MNHEY and CDR2 as SMNVEV (reference sequence). The CDR3 spans 15 residues. The CDR3 sequence: CASSTGQKGADTQYF. The CDR3 DNA is TGTGCCAGCAGTACAGGGCAAAAAGGTGCAGATACGCAGTATTTT.

The chain has TRBV11-2 and TRBJ1-5; no reliable D call. This CDR3 has 16 amino acids. The V end lost 0 bases, the J end lost 6 bases, and 15 bases lay between the germline ends. Germline V lookup: CDR1 SGHAT, CDR2 FQNNGV. The CDR3, as DNA: TGTGCCAGCAGCTTAGATCTGCGAACGGGCGGTCAGCCCCAGCATTTT. Protein: CASSLDLRTGGQPQHF. Based on the CDR3 plus reference TRBV11-2 and TRBJ1-5, the full variable domain is EAGVAQSPRYKIIEKRQSVAFWCNPISGHATLYWYQQILGQGPKLLIQFQNNGVVDDSQLPKDRFSAERLKGVDSTLKIQPAKLEDSAVYLCASSLDLRTGGQPQHFGDGTRLSIL.

The chain employs TRBV29-1 and TRBJ2-3; TRBD2 might be the D (5 bases). This CDR3 comprises 18 residues. From germline, CDR1 is SQVTM and CDR2 ANQGSEA. Trimming took off 2 bases at V and 0 bases at J, with 21 bases between the two ends. The CDR3 sequence is CSVEYETKAFISTDTQYF. In nucleotides, the CDR3 is TGCAGCGTTGAATATGAGACTAAAGCTTTTATAAGCACAGATACGCAGTATTTT.

This clone was seen only a few times. The CDR3 DNA is TGTGCCAGCAGCCCTAGTACCGGGACAGCTAGCACAGATACGCAGTATTTT. This sequence encodes CASSPSTGTASTDTQYF. The chain joins TRBV13 to TRBJ2-3; TRBD1 agrees at 7 bases. Trimming removed 5 bases from V and 0 bases from J; junction bases left unmatched: 11. Per germline, CDR1 PRHDT and CDR2 FYEKMQ (reference sequence). The CDR3 contains 17 residues. Full variable domain (missing parts from reference TRBV13 and TRBJ2-3): AAGVIQSPRHLIKEKRETATLKCYPIPRHDTVYWYQQGPGQDPQFLISFYEKMQSDKGSIPDRFSAQQFSDYHSELNMSSLELGDSALYFCASSPSTGTASTDTQYFGPGTRLTVL.

The V gene is TRBV2, the J gene TRBJ2-5; D possibly uses TRBD1 or TRBD2 (6 bases each). This CDR3 has 11 residues. CDR1 and CDR2 (germline): SNHLY, FYNNEI. V lost 9 bases and J lost 3, with 8 bases in between. The CDR3 here is CAREGEETQYF. CDR3 coding DNA: TGTGCCAGGGAGGGGGAAGAGACCCAGTACTTC.

This rearrangement joins TRBV25-1 to TRBJ1-1; 9 bases map to TRBD1. The CDR3 spans 17 residues. V was clipped by 2 bases and J by 0 bases; unmatched bases: 7. Germline CDR1 is MGHDK and CDR2 is SYGVNS. The CDR3 DNA reads TGTGCCAGCAGTGAAAGTGGGACAGGGATGATGAACACTGAAGCTTTCTTT. Translation: CASSESGTGMMNTEAFF.

The V gene is TRBV7-9, the J gene TRBJ1-3; D is undetermined. CDR3 length: 15 amino acids. The ends were cut back, 3 bases at V and 3 bases at J, with 12 bases in the middle. The germline gives CDR1 SEHNR, CDR2 FQNEAQ (reference sequence). The CDR3 loop is CASSLGGVSGNTIYF. As DNA, the CDR3 is TGTGCCAGCAGCTTGGGTGGGGTCAGTGGAAACACCATATATTTT.

The V call is TRBV11-2, the J call TRBJ1-3; no firm D call. This CDR3 spans 15 amino acids. Deletions cut 0 bases from V and 0 bases from J, with 6 bases between. The germline CDR1 and CDR2 sequences are SGHAT and FQNNGV. The CDR3 DNA follows: TGTGCCAGCAGCTTAGATCCCTTCTCTGGAAACACCATATATTTT. Translating it yields CASSLDPFSGNTIYF.

V is TRBV7-8 and J is TRBJ2-1; D is uncertain. CDR3 length: 13 residues. Germline CDR1 reads SGHVS; CDR2 reads FQNEAQ. V gave up 1 base and J gave up 8 bases, with 9 bases separating them. The CDR3 DNA reads as TGTGCCAGCAGCTTAGTAGTTCGTCATGAGCAGTTCTTC. Its protein is CASSLVVRHEQFF. Looking up the rest from reference TRBV7-8 and TRBJ2-1 gives the full variable domain: GAGVSQSPRYKVAKRGQDVALRCDPISGHVSLFWYQQALGQGPEFLTYFQNEAQLDKSGLPSDRFFAERPEGSVSTLKIQRTQQEDSAVYLCASSLVVRHEQFFGPGTRLTVL.

The chain joins TRBV2 to TRBJ2-1; 9 nucleotides align to TRBD2. V gave up 1 base and J gave up 9 bases; unmatched junction bases: 4. The CDR3 has 14 amino acids. Germline V gene lookup returns CDR1 SNHLY and CDR2 FYNNEI. The CDR3 DNA follows: TGTGCCAGCAGTGAAGGGACTAGCGAGGGTGAGCAGTTCTTC. As protein: CASSEGTSEGEQFF.

This chain connects TRBV19 to TRBJ1-6; tentatively, D is TRBD1 (6 bases). The CDR3 spans 16 residues. Germline CDR1 LNHDA, CDR2 SQIVND (reference sequence). Trimming shortened V by 3 bases and J by 10 bases, and 19 bases separated the two germline ends. CDR3 residues: CASSIGGQHLGSPLHF. The CDR3 DNA is TGTGCCAGTAGTATCGGGGGCCAGCATCTAGGGTCACCCCTCCACTTT.

This chain joins TRBV5-5 and TRBJ2-7, with no clear D. CDR1 is SGHKS, CDR2 YYEKEE, per germline (reference sequence). The CDR3 is made up of 13 amino acids. The V and J ends lost 2 bases and 2 bases respectively, with 8 bases between them. The CDR3 DNA sequence: TGTGCCAGCAGCTTTGGGCCAGCCTACGAGCAGTACTTC. Protein product: CASSFGPAYEQYF.

The chain carries TRBV5-6 and TRBJ2-5, with TRBD1 identical over 7 bases. Germline trimming cut 4 bases from V and 5 bases from J; bases unmatched to any gene: 5. The CDR3 contains 13 residues. The germline V gene has CDR1 SGHDT and CDR2 YYEEEE. The CDR3 sequence is CASSRQGAETQYF. The CDR3 nucleotides are TGTGCCAGCAGCCGACAGGGAGCGGAGACCCAGTACTTC. The complete variable domain, with remaining parts taken from reference TRBV5-6 and TRBJ2-5, reads DAGVTQSPTHLIKTRGQQVTLRCSPKSGHDTVSWYQQALGQGPQFIFQYYEEEERQRGNFPDRFSGHQFPNYSSELNVNALLLGDSALYLCASSRQGAETQYFGPGTRLLVL.

This clone has just one count. The V and J genes are TRBV19 and TRBJ1-5; the D gene is possibly TRBD1 (5 bases). The V end was cut by 6 bases, the J end by 0 bases, with 15 bases between. The germline V gene has CDR1 LNHDA and CDR2 SQIVND (reference sequence). CDR3 length equals 16 residues. The DNA for the CDR3 is TGTGCCAGTAGCCTAGACGGGGCCTATAGCAATCAGCCCCAGCATTTT. Residues: CASSLDGAYSNQPQHF.

V usage is TRBV15 and J usage is TRBJ2-1; TRBD2 agrees at 12 bases. The CDR3 covers 16 residues. The J segment lost 6 bases and the V segment lost 3 bases, leaving 6 bases of the junction unmatched. Germline V gene data show CDR1 as LNHNV and CDR2 as YYDKDF (reference sequence). The CDR3 sequence is CATSSPTSGGTNEQFF. The DNA for the CDR3 is TGTGCCACCAGCAGTCCGACTAGCGGGGGAACCAATGAGCAGTTCTTC.

The V call is TRBV19, the J call TRBJ1-1, with a tentative D call TRBD1 (6 bases). From germline, CDR1 is LNHDA and CDR2 SQIVND (reference sequence). CDR3 size: 12 residues. V was cut by 7 bases and J by 3 bases, with 9 bases left in between. This chain's CDR3 is CASNEGDTEAFF. The DNA for the CDR3 is TGTGCCAGTAACGAGGGGGACACTGAAGCTTTCTTT. Full variable domain (missing parts from reference TRBV19 and TRBJ1-1): DGGITQSPKYLFRKEGQNVTLSCEQNLNHDAMYWYRQDPGQGLRLIYYSQIVNDFQKGDIAEGYSVSREKKESFPLTVTSAQKNPTAFYLCASNEGDTEAFFGQGTRLTVV.